The entry below gives a single T cell receptor beta chain sequence along with its context. This sample stems from a study of T-cell memory formation after mild COVID-19. One entry per CDR3 protein, called by TCRdb with MiXCR from the 5' RACE reads. The sample has 350,000 to 500,000 distinct CDR3 sequences; about 20% are singletons. Germline V gives CDR1 ENHRY, CDR2 SYGVKD. V was pared by 0 bases and J by 0 bases, with 21 bases between. The CDR3 is made up of 20 amino acids. The sequence derives from a man younger than 35 who had mild COVID-19 (a few samples of this study predate the infection). Cell type and time point are not known. The specimen was PBMCs or a T cell subset sorted from them (not recorded which). This sequence joins TRBV10-3 and TRBJ1-5; TRBD1 might be the D (5 bases). The CDR3 spells CAISESMSGRDSYSNQPQHF. Written as DNA, the CDR3 is TGTGCCATCAGTGAGTCGATGAGTGGCAGGGACTCCTATAGCAATCAGCCCCAGCATTTT.